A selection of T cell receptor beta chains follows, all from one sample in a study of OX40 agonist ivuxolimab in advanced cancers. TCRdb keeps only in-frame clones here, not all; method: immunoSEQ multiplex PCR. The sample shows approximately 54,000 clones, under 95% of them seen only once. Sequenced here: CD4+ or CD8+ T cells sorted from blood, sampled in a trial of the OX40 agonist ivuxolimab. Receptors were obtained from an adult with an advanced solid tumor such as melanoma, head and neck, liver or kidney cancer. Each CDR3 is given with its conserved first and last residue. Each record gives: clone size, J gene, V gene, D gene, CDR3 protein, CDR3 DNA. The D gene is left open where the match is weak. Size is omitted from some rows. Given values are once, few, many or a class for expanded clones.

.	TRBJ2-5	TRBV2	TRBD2	CASRTILAGGGETQYF	TGTGCCAGCAGGACCATACTAGCGGGAGGAGGAGAGACCCAGTACTTC
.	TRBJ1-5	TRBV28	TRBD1	CASSPGQGGNQPQHF	TGTGCCAGCAGCCCGGGACAGGGTGGCAATCAGCCCCAGCATTTT
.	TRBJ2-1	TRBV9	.	CASSVRRDPPNEQFF	TGTGCCAGCAGCGTACGGCGGGACCCTCCAAATGAGCAGTTCTTC
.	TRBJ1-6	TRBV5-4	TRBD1	CASSGQGGGTVSPLHF	TGTGCCAGCAGCGGGCAGGGGGGTGGAACCGTTTCACCCCTCCACTTT
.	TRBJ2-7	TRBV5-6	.	CASSLEWGEQYF	TGTGCCAGCAGCTTGGAATGGGGCGAGCAGTACTTC
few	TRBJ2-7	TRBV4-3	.	CASSPGSTYEQYF	TGCGCCAGCAGCCCGGGCTCTACCTACGAGCAGTACTTC
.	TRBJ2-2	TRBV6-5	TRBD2	CASSFTSGGTGELFF	TGTGCCAGCAGTTTTACTAGCGGGGGGACCGGGGAGCTGTTTTTT
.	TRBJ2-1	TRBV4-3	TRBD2	CASSQGQSGGNEQFF	TGCGCCAGCAGCCAAGGACAAAGCGGGGGGAATGAGCAGTTCTTC
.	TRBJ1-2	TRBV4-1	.	CASSQAGTLGYGYTF	TGCGCCAGCAGCCAAGCCGGGACCTTGGGGTATGGCTACACCTTC
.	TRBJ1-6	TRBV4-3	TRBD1	CASSQGTGGDYSPLHF	TGCGCCAGCAGCCAAGGGACAGGGGGCGATTATTCACCCCTCCACTTT
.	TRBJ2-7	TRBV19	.	CASSKGAGYSYEQYF	TGTGCCAGTAGTAAAGGAGCAGGCTACTCCTACGAGCAGTACTTC
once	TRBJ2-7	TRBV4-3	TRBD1	CASSQDSGQGIEQYF	TGCGCCAGCAGCCAAGATTCGGGACAGGGGATCGAGCAGTACTTC
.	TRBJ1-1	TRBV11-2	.	CASSLESGQPIEAFF	TGTGCCAGCAGCTTAGAATCCGGGCAGCCTATTGAAGCTTTCTTT
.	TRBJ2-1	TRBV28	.	CASSFHRQGGYNEQFF	TGTGCCAGCAGTTTCCATAGACAGGGAGGTTACAATGAGCAGTTCTTC
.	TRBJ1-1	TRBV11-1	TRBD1	CASSLVRDRGSPGTEAFF	TGTGCCAGCAGCTTAGTTCGAGACAGGGGATCCCCTGGCACTGAAGCTTTCTTT
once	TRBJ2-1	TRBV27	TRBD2	CASRGLAESSYNEQFF	TGTGCCAGCAGGGGACTAGCGGAAAGCTCCTACAATGAGCAGTTCTTC
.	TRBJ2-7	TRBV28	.	CASSLNYEQYF	TGTGCCAGCAGTTTAAACTACGAGCAGTACTTC
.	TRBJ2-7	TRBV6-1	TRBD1	CASSAWDRGYEQYF	TGTGCCAGCAGTGCCTGGGACAGGGGGTACGAGCAGTACTTC
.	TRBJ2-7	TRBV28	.	CASSLRLVTYEQYF	TGTGCCAGCAGTTTACGACTAGTCACCTACGAGCAGTACTTC
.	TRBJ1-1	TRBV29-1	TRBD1	CSEQGDVAEAFF	TGCAGCGAACAGGGGGACGTTGCTGAAGCTTTCTTT
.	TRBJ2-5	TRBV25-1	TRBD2	CASSELGREAGEETQYF	TGTGCCAGCAGTGAATTAGGGAGGGAGGCTGGAGAAGAGACCCAGTACTTC
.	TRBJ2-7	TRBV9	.	CASSVGTHSYEQYF	TGTGCCAGCAGCGTCGGCACTCACTCCTACGAGCAGTACTTC
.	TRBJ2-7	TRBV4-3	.	CASSQGLSANYEQYF	TGCGCCAGCAGCCAAGGGTTATCGGCAAACTACGAGCAGTACTTC
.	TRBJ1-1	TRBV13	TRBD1	CASTEGQKPEAFF	TGTGCCAGCACCGAGGGACAGAAACCTGAAGCTTTCTTT
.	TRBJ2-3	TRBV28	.	CASGTLGGDTQYF	TGTGCCAGCGGGACATTAGGGGGGGATACGCAGTATTTT
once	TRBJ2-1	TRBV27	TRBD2	CASGGLAGADEQFF	TGTGCCAGCGGTGGACTAGCGGGAGCCGATGAGCAGTTCTTC
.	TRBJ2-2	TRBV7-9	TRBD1	CASSSSLLRDRGSTGELFF	TGTGCCAGCAGCTCTTCCCTCCTGCGGGACAGGGGGTCCACCGGGGAGCTGTTTTTT
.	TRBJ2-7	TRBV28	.	CASSSMDLIYEQYF	TGTGCCAGCAGTTCGATGGACTTAATCTACGAGCAGTACTTC
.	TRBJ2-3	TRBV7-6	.	CASSLDRTTRTQYF	TGTGCCAGCAGCTTAGACAGGACAACTCGAACGCAGTATTTT
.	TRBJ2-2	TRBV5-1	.	CASSVYGYLNTGELFF	TGCGCCAGCAGCGTTTATGGGTATTTGAACACCGGGGAGCTGTTTTTT
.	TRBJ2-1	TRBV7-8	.	CASSRHLGYNEQFF	TGTGCCAGCAGTCGTCATCTTGGATACAATGAGCAGTTCTTC
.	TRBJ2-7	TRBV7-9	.	CASSPRLGAASYEQYF	TGTGCCAGCAGTCCACGGCTTGGGGCGGCATCCTACGAGCAGTACTTC
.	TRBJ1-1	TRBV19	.	CASSNRVHTEAFF	TGTGCCAGTAGTAACAGGGTTCACACTGAAGCTTTCTTT
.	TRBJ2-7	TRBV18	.	CASSPPGGSYEQYF	TGTGCCAGCTCACCACCAGGAGGATCCTACGAGCAGTACTTC
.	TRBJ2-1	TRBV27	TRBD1	CASSLLGRGNEDEQFF	TGTGCCAGCAGTTTATTGGGCAGGGGGAATGAGGATGAGCAGTTCTTC
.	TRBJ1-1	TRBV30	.	CAWSVLTGSDTEAFF	TGTGCCTGGAGTGTTTTAACGGGGAGTGACACTGAAGCTTTCTTT
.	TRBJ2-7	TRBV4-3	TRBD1	CASSPGGTAYEQYF	TGCGCCAGCAGCCCCGGTGGGACAGCATACGAGCAGTACTTC
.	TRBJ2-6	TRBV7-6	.	CASSLDGTYPSSGANVLTF	TGTGCCAGCAGCTTGGACGGGACATATCCTTCCTCTGGGGCCAACGTCCTGACTTTC
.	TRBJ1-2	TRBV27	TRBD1	CASSSRQGYGYGYTF	TGTGCCAGCAGTTCCCGACAGGGATATGGATATGGCTACACCTTC
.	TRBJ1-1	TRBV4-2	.	CASRTTGLDTEAFF	TGTGCCAGCCGAACTACAGGGCTTGACACTGAAGCTTTCTTT
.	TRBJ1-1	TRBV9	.	CASSVGGRTEAFF	TGTGCCAGCAGCGTAGGGGGGAGGACTGAAGCTTTCTTT
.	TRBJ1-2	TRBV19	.	CASSFESNYGYTF	TGTGCCAGTAGTTTTGAGAGCAACTATGGCTACACCTTC